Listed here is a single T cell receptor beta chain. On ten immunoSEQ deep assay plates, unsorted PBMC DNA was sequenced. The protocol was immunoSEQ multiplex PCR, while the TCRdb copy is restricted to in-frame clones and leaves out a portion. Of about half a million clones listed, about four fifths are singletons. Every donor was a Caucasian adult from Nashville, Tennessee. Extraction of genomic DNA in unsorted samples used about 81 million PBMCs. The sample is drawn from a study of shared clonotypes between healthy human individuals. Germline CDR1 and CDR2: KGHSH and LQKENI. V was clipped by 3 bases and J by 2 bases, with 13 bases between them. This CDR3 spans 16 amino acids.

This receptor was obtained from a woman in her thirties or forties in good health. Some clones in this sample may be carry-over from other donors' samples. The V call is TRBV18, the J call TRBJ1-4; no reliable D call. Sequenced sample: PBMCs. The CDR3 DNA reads TGTGCCAGCTCACCGAACCTAGGCTCGACTAATGAAAAACTGTTTTTT. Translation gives CASSPNLGSTNEKLFF.